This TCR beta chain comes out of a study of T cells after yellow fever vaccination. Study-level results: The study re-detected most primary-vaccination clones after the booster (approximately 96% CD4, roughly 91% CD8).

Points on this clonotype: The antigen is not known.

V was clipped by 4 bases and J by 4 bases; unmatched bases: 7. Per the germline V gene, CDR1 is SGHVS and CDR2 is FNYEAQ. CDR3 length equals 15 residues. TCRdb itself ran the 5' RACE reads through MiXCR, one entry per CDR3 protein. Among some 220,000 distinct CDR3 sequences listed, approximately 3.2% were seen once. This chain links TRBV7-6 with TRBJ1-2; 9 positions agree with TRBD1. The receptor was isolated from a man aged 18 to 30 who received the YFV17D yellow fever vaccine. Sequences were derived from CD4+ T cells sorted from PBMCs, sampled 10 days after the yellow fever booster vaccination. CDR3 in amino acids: CASSSRGQGGYGYTF. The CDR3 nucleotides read TGTGCCAGCAGCTCCCGGGGACAGGGAGGCTATGGCTACACCTTC.